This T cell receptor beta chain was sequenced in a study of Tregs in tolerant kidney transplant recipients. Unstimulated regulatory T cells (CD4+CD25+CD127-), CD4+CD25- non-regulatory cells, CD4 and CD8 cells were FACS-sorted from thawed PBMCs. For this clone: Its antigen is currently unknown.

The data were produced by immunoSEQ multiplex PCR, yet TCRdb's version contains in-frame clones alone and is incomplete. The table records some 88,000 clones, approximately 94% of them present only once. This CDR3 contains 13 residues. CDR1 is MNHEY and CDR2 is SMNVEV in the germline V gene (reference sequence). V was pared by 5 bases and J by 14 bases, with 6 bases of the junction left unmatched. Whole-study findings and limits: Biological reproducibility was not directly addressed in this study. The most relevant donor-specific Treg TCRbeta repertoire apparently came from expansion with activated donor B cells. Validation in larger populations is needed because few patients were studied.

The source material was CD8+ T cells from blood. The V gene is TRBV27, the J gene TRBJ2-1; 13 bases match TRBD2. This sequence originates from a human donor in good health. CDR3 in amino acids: CASSKTSGRFEFF. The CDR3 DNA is TGTGCCAGCAGTAAGACTAGCGGGAGGTTTGAGTTCTTC.